The 32 T cell receptor beta chains below were found in one sample sequenced in a study of blood T cell repertoires in COVID-19. The assay was immunoSEQ multiplex PCR, and TCRdb's table has in-frame clones only and misses some. The sample holds 100,000 or so clones, roughly 87% seen once. The sequenced material came from peripheral blood. These receptors originate from a middle-aged man with acute or convalescent COVID-19.

The J gene is TRBJ2-1, the V gene TRBV24-1, with 12 positions matching TRBD2. The CDR3 extends over 16 amino acids. J was trimmed by 7 bases and V by 3 bases; bases with no gene match: 6. The germline gives CDR1 KGHDR, CDR2 SFDVKD. The CDR3 region is CATSDPLAGGPNEQFF. DNA of the CDR3: TGTGCCACCAGTGATCCCCTAGCGGGGGGGCCTAATGAGCAGTTCTTC.

The rearrangement links TRBV5-1 to TRBJ2-6, with D perhaps TRBD2 (5 bases). Germline V gene sequence: CDR1 SGHRS, CDR2 YFSETQ. Trimming shortened V by 2 bases and J by 0 bases, and 9 bases separated the two germline ends. The CDR3 runs to 16 residues. CDR3 sequence (DNA): TGCGCCAGCAGCTTCGTAGGGAGCTCTGGGGCCAACGTCCTGACTTTC. This codes for CASSFVGSSGANVLTF.

The chain has TRBV10-3 and TRBJ1-2; 7 bases agree with TRBD1. Germline assignment: CDR1 ENHRY and CDR2 SYGVKD. This CDR3 is 13 amino acids long. The junction had 4 bases not matched to a gene; V was cut back by 9 bases and J by 0 bases. The DNA for the CDR3 is TGTGCCATTTCGGACAGGACTAACTATGGCTACACCTTC. This encodes CAISDRTNYGYTF.

The chain couples TRBV4-1 to TRBJ1-5; 11 nucleotides match TRBD1. V lost 3 bases, J lost 1 base, and 8 bases stayed unmatched. Germline V gives CDR1 MGHRA, CDR2 YSYEKL. CDR3 length equals 18 residues. The CDR3 sequence is CASSHGTGGIMSNQPQHF. CDR3 sequence (DNA): TGCGCCAGCAGCCACGGGACAGGGGGAATTATGAGCAATCAGCCCCAGCATTTT.

The chain combines TRBV7-2 with TRBJ1-1; 9 bases align to TRBD1. CDR3 size: 14 residues. CDR1 is SGHTA, CDR2 FQGNSA, per germline. V gave up 2 bases and J gave up 4 bases; unmatched junction bases: 2. CDR3 nucleotide sequence: TGTGCCAGCAGCTTATTGACAGGGGGCACTGAAGCTTTCTTT. Translating gives CASSLLTGGTEAFF.

V is TRBV10-2 and J is TRBJ2-7; possible D gene TRBD2, 6 bases. Germline V gene lookup returns CDR1 WSHSY and CDR2 SAAADI. The CDR3 runs to 13 residues. V lost 8 bases and J 2 bases, leaving 13 bases between the germline ends. CDR3 sequence (DNA): TGCGCCAGCTCGGCGGGAACCCCCTACGAGCAGTACTTC. It encodes CASSAGTPYEQYF.

The sample holds many counts of this clone. The chain carries TRBV10-3 and TRBJ1-5, with no clear D. Trimming took 0 bases from V and 5 from J, leaving 11 bases between them. Germline CDR1 reads ENHRY; CDR2 reads SYGVKD. This CDR3 is built from 15 residues. DNA for the CDR3: TGTGCCATCAGTGAGTCTTTGGCAGGTTATCAGCCCCAGCATTTT. It encodes CAISESLAGYQPQHF.

The rearrangement joins TRBV19 to TRBJ1-2; D unclear. The CDR3 contains 15 residues. The germline V and J ends were trimmed by 1 base and 3 bases, with 12 bases remaining between them. Germline CDR1 and CDR2: LNHDA and SQIVND (reference sequence). CDR3: CASSIVNREDYGYTF. The CDR3 DNA follows: TGTGCCAGTAGTATAGTCAACCGGGAGGACTATGGCTACACCTTC.

The V call is TRBV18, the J call TRBJ1-2; D gene uncertain. The CDR3 runs 15 residues. Trimming removed 3 bases from V and 4 bases from J, with 15 bases in between. The germline V gene encodes CDR1 KGHSH and CDR2 LQKENI. CDR3 sequence reads: CASSPSQELLYGYTF. The CDR3 coding sequence is TGTGCCAGCTCACCGAGCCAGGAACTCCTCTATGGCTACACCTTC.

V gene TRBV5-4 combines with J gene TRBJ2-3, with 11 positions matching TRBD2. Per germline, CDR1 SGHNT and CDR2 YYREEE (reference sequence). Trimming at V came to 3 bases and at J to 5 bases, leaving 8 bases not matched to a gene. The CDR3 contains 16 residues. The CDR3, as DNA: TGTGCCAGCAGCTCCGGACTAGCGGGTGCGGGAGATACGCAGTATTTT. The encoded protein is CASSSGLAGAGDTQYF.

This clone was recorded a few times. This chain uses TRBV28 with TRBJ1-4; possible D gene TRBD1, 6 bases. Looked up from germline, CDR1 is MDHEN and CDR2 is SYDVKM. This CDR3 has 19 amino acids. V lost 5 bases to trimming and J lost 3 bases, with 25 bases between them. CDR3 region: CASSRSRGHKQYPNEKLFF. The CDR3, as DNA: TGTGCCAGCAGTCGAAGCAGGGGACACAAGCAGTATCCTAATGAAAAACTGTTTTTT.

The chain couples TRBV6-2 or TRBV6-3 to TRBJ2-3; 8 nucleotides match TRBD2. V trimming: 2 bases; J trimming: 5 bases; junction bases outside the gene matches: 15. CDR3 length: 18 residues. Looked up from germline, CDR1 is MNHEY and CDR2 is SVGEGT. CDR3 bases: TGTGCCAGCAGTTACCCAAGCGGGGGCCCAAGAACGAGAGATACGCAGTATTTT. Its protein is CASSYPSGGPRTRDTQYF.

CDR3 nucleotides: TGTGCCAGCAGCCCACGAGGATCGAACACCGGGGAGCTGTTTTTT. It translates to CASSPRGSNTGELFF. The chain links TRBV7-8 to TRBJ2-2; D gene uncertain. Germline lookup yields CDR1 SGHVS and CDR2 FQNEAQ. The CDR3 totals 15 residues. V lost 5 bases and J 0 bases, leaving 10 bases between the germline ends.

The genes are TRBV9 and TRBJ1-2, with TRBD1 matching 8 bases. V shed 3 bases and J 3 bases; nucleotides not matched to a gene: 22. This CDR3 has 20 amino acids. Germline CDR1 is SGDLS and CDR2 is YYNGEE. The CDR3 coding sequence is TGTGCCAGCAGCGATAATCCCTCGGTGGGACAGGATGGGGTTGACTATGGCTACACCTTC. As protein: CASSDNPSVGQDGVDYGYTF.

The J gene is TRBJ1-5, the V gene TRBV4-2, with D maybe TRBD1 (6 bases). Germline loops: CDR1 LGHNA, CDR2 YNFKEQ. The CDR3 runs 15 residues. V gave up 5 bases and J gave up 3 bases, with 14 bases separating them. CDR3 sequence (DNA): TGTGCCAGCAGCGAAACGGACAGCAACAATCAGCCCCAGCATTTT. This codes for CASSETDSNNQPQHF.

The chain is built from TRBV11-2 and TRBJ2-4; 9 positions match TRBD1. CDR1 and CDR2 (germline): SGHAT, FQNNGV. The V and J ends lost 5 bases and 6 bases, in that order; junction bases with no gene match: 5. The CDR3 consists of 14 residues. CDR3: CASSLGQGRNIQYF. As DNA, the CDR3 is TGTGCCAGCAGCCTCGGACAGGGGAGAAACATTCAGTACTTC. The variable domain in full, completed from reference TRBV11-2 and TRBJ2-4, reads EAGVAQSPRYKIIEKRQSVAFWCNPISGHATLYWYQQILGQGPKLLIQFQNNGVVDDSQLPKDRFSAERLKGVDSTLKIQPAKLEDSAVYLCASSLGQGRNIQYFGAGTRLSVL.

This clone was seen only a few times. The V call is TRBV3-1 (or the pseudogene TRBV3-2), the J call TRBJ2-1; possible D gene TRBD2, 5 bases. This CDR3 has 12 residues. V was cut by 2 bases and J by 10 bases, with 9 bases left in between. The germline CDR1 and CDR2 sequences are LGHDT and YNNKEL (reference sequence). Here the CDR3 DNA reads TGTGCCAGCAGCCAACTCCGCGGGGAGCAGTTCTTC. The encoded protein is CASSQLRGEQFF.

V and J are TRBV13 and TRBJ1-5; 7 bases agree with TRBD1. The CDR3 is 15 amino acids. The V segment lost 0 bases and the J segment 6 bases; nucleotides outside the gene matches: 5. Germline V gives CDR1 PRHDT, CDR2 FYEKMQ (reference sequence). The CDR3 protein is CASSLGVGGGQPQHF. CDR3 DNA: TGTGCCAGCAGCTTAGGAGTAGGGGGCGGTCAGCCCCAGCATTTT. Using reference TRBV13 and TRBJ1-5 for the parts outside the CDR3, the full variable domain is AAGVIQSPRHLIKEKRETATLKCYPIPRHDTVYWYQQGPGQDPQFLISFYEKMQSDKGSIPDRFSAQQFSDYHSELNMSSLELGDSALYFCASSLGVGGGQPQHFGDGTRLSIL.

The chain combines TRBV27 with TRBJ1-2, with TRBD1 matching 7 bases. Germline V gives CDR1 MNHEY, CDR2 SMNVEV (reference sequence). This CDR3 spans 13 amino acids. Germline trimming cut 4 bases from V and 6 bases from J; bases unmatched to any gene: 5. For the CDR3, the DNA is TGTGCCAGCAGTTATTCCGGGACAGATGGCTACACCTTC. Its protein product is CASSYSGTDGYTF.

This chain connects TRBV5-1 to TRBJ2-1; 8 nucleotides match TRBD2. J was trimmed by 2 bases and V by 4 bases; bases with no gene match: 8. CDR3 length: 16 amino acids. Germline loops: CDR1 SGHRS, CDR2 YFSETQ. CDR3 protein: CASSTLAESTYNEQFF. CDR3 DNA sequence: TGCGCCAGCAGCACACTAGCGGAGTCCACCTACAATGAGCAGTTCTTC.

The V call is TRBV18, the J call TRBJ2-5; D may be TRBD1 (5 bases). Germline assignment: CDR1 KGHSH and CDR2 LQKENI. The CDR3 has 15 amino acids. V was pared by 0 bases and J by 5 bases, with 13 bases between. The DNA for the CDR3 is TGTGCCAGCTCACCACCGGGCAGGGATCGGGAGACCCAGTACTTC. Translating it yields CASSPPGRDRETQYF.

This clone was found once. The chain is built from TRBV3-1 (or the pseudogene TRBV3-2) and TRBJ2-7; D remains unclear. The CDR3 runs 11 residues. V was clipped by 5 bases and J by 7 bases, with 9 bases between them. Germline V gene sequence: CDR1 LGHDT, CDR2 YNNKEL (reference sequence). The CDR3 nucleotides are TGTGCCAGCAGCACCAGACAAGAGCAGTACTTC. It is translated as CASSTRQEQYF.

The gene calls are TRBV6-6 and TRBJ2-5, with TRBD2 matching 8 bases. Germline V gene data show CDR1 as MNHNY and CDR2 as SVGAGI (reference sequence). The trim removed 0 bases at V and 5 bases at J, leaving 8 bases unmatched. This CDR3 region has 16 residues. Written as DNA, the CDR3 is TGTGCCAGCAGTTACTCGAGCAGCGGGAGTTGGGAGACCCAGTACTTC. Protein sequence: CASSYSSSGSWETQYF.

The J gene is TRBJ1-2, the V gene TRBV9; D possibly corresponds to TRBD1 (6 bases). Germline-derived CDR1 and CDR2 are SGDLS and YYNGEE. This CDR3 contains 14 residues. V dropped 1 base and J dropped 4 bases, with 11 bases sitting between them. The CDR3 loop is CASSVHRVGYGYTF. CDR3 bases: TGTGCCAGCAGCGTACACAGGGTGGGCTATGGCTACACCTTC.

The gene calls are TRBV6-2 or TRBV6-3 and TRBJ2-5; a weak D match, TRBD1 (6 bases). The germline V gene encodes CDR1 MNHEY and CDR2 SVGEGT. The CDR3 length is 14 residues. The V and J ends lost 5 bases and 1 base respectively, with 11 bases between them. The CDR3 region is CASSTGTLQETQYF. CDR3 nucleotides: TGTGCCAGCAGTACAGGGACACTCCAAGAGACCCAGTACTTC.

The rearrangement uses TRBV7-9 and TRBJ1-1; D gene uncertain. Trimming cost V 5 bases and J 5 bases, with 6 bases left between them. Germline loops: CDR1 SEHNR, CDR2 FQNEAQ (reference sequence). The CDR3 is 11 residues long. The CDR3 DNA reads TGTGCCAGCAGCCTCGTGACTGAAGCTTTCTTT. As protein: CASSLVTEAFF. The full variable domain, in which reference TRBV7-9 and TRBJ1-1 provide the parts outside the CDR3, is DTGVSQNPRHKITKRGQNVTFRCDPISEHNRLYWYRQTLGQGPEFLTYFQNEAQLEKSRLLSDRFSAERPKGSFSTLEIQRTEQGDSAMYLCASSLVTEAFFGQGTRLTVV.

V usage is TRBV7-2 and J usage is TRBJ1-2; D gene ambiguous. Deletions cut 2 bases from V and 7 bases from J, with 11 bases between. The CDR3 totals 13 residues. Per germline, CDR1 SGHTA and CDR2 FQGNSA. The CDR3: CASSLQPGFGYTF. The CDR3 DNA is TGTGCCAGCAGCTTACAGCCAGGTTTTGGCTACACCTTC.

The chain recombines TRBV3-1 (or the pseudogene TRBV3-2) with TRBJ1-5, with D perhaps TRBD1 (5 bases). The germline gives CDR1 LGHDT, CDR2 YNNKEL (reference sequence). CDR3 size: 14 residues. Trimming took off 6 bases at V and 0 bases at J, with 9 bases between the two ends. The CDR3 sequence: CASRQGSSNQPQHF. Here the CDR3 DNA reads TGTGCCAGCAGGCAGGGATCTAGCAATCAGCCCCAGCATTTT.

The V and J genes are TRBV7-9 and TRBJ1-2; D gene unclear. The CDR3 sequence is 16 residues long. The V gene lost 0 bases and the J gene lost 0 bases, with 11 bases spanning the gap. CDR1 and CDR2 (germline): SEHNR, FQNEAQ (reference sequence). The CDR3 loop is CASSLAGSEANYGYTF. CDR3 DNA sequence: TGTGCCAGCAGCTTAGCTGGGTCAGAGGCTAACTATGGCTACACCTTC.

V gene TRBV2 combines with J gene TRBJ1-5; 10 nucleotides agree with TRBD1. This CDR3 has 16 residues. Germline CDR1 reads SNHLY; CDR2 reads FYNNEI. Trimming removed 7 bases from V and 7 bases from J; junction bases left unmatched: 13. This CDR3 reads CASTEGTGVWEQPQHF. CDR3 DNA sequence: TGTGCCAGCACCGAGGGGACAGGGGTCTGGGAGCAGCCCCAGCATTTT.

The J gene is TRBJ1-4, the V gene TRBV3-1 (or the pseudogene TRBV3-2); D unclear. V was clipped by 0 bases and J by 8 bases, with 4 bases between them. CDR1 is LGHDT and CDR2 is YNNKEL in the germline V gene (reference sequence). The CDR3 extends over 12 amino acids. DNA of the CDR3: TGTGCCAGCAGCCAAGATAGCGAAAAACTGTTTTTT. It is translated as CASSQDSEKLFF.

The chain recombines TRBV10-2 with TRBJ1-1, with 8 nucleotides matching TRBD1. Germline V gives CDR1 WSHSY, CDR2 SAAADI. The CDR3 is 18 amino acids. V lost 4 bases, J lost 1 base, and 14 bases stayed unmatched. The CDR3 region has the DNA TGCGCCAGCAGTGGGCCCTGGACAGGGACCGGGACGAACACTGAAGCTTTCTTT. It is translated as CASSGPWTGTGTNTEAFF.